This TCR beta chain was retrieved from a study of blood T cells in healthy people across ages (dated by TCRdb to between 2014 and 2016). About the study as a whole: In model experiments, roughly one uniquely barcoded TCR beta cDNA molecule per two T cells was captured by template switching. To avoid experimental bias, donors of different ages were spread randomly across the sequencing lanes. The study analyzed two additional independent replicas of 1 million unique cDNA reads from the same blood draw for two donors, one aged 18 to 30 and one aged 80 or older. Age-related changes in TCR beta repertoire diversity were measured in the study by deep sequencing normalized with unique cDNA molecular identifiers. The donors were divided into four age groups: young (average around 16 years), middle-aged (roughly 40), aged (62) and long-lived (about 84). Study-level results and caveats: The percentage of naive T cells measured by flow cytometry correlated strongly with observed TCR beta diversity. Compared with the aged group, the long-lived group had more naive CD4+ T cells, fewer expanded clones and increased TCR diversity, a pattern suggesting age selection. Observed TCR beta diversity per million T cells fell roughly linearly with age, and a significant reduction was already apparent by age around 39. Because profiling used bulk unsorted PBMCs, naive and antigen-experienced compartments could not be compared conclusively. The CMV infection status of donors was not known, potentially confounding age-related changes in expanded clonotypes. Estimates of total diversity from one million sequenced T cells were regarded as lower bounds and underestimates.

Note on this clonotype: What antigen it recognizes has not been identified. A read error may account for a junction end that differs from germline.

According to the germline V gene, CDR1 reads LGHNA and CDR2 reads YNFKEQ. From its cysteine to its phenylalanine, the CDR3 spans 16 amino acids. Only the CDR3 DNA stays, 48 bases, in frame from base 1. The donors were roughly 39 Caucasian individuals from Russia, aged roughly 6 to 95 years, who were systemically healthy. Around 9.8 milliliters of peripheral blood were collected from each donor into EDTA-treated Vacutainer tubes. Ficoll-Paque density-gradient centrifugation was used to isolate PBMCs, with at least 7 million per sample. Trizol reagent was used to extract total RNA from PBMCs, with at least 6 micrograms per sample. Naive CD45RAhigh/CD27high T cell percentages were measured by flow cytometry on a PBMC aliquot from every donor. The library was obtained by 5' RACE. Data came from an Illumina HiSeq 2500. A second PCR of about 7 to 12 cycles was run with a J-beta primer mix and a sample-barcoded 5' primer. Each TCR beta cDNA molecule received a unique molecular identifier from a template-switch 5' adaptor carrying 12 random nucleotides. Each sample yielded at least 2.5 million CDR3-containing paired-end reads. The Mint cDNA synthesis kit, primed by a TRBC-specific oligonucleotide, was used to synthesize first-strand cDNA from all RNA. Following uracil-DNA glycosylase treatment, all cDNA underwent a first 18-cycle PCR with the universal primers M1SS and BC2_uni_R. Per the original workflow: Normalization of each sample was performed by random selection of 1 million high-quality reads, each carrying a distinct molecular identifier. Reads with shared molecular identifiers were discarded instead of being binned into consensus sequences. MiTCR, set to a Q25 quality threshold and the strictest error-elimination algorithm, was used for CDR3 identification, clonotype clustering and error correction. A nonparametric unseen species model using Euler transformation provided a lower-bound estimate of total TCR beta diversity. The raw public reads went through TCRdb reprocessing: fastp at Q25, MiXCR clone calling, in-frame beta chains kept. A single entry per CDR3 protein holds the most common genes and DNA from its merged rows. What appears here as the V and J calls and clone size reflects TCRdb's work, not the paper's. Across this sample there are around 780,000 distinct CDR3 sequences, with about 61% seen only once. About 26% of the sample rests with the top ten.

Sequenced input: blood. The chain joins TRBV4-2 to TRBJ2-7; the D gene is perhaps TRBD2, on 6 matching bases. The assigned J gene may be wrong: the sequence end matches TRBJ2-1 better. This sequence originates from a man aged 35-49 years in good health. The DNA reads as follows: TGTGCCAGCAGCCAAGATACCGGGGCGCGGGGCAATGGGCAGTTCTTC. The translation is CASSQDTGARGNGQFF.